The 2 T cell receptor beta chains given below trace back to one sample, sequenced in a study of blood T cell repertoires in COVID-19. TCRdb keeps only in-frame clones here, not all; method: immunoSEQ multiplex PCR. The sample includes tens of thousands of clones, around 85% of them seen just once. Source material: peripheral blood. The receptor source for this set is a man aged 50 to 59 with acute or convalescent COVID-19.

This chain connects TRBV7-2 to TRBJ2-7, with D uncertain. Trimming shortened V by 2 bases and J by 3 bases, and 17 bases separated the two germline ends. There are 16 residues in the CDR3. Per the germline V gene, CDR1 is SGHTA and CDR2 is FQGNSA. The CDR3 reads CASSLYSLGDRYEQYF. In DNA form, the CDR3 reads TGTGCCAGCAGCTTATACTCCCTCGGAGATCGCTACGAGCAGTACTTC. The variable domain in full, completed from reference TRBV7-2 and TRBJ2-7, reads GAGVSQSPSNKVTEKGKDVELRCDPISGHTALYWYRQSLGQGLEFLIYFQGNSAPDKSGLPSDRFSAERTGGSVSTLTIQRTQQEDSAVYLCASSLYSLGDRYEQYFGPGTRLTVT.

The chain uses TRBV7-9 and TRBJ1-5; D perhaps matches TRBD1 (5 bases). Between the trimmed V and J ends, which lost 4 bases and 4 bases, there was a span of 14 bases. The CDR3 extends over 15 amino acids. The germline V gene has CDR1 SEHNR and CDR2 FQNEAQ (reference sequence). For the CDR3, the DNA is TGTGCCAGCAGCTCCACGGGGACTCGGAATCAGCCCCAGCATTTT. This encodes CASSSTGTRNQPQHF.